The rows below give T cell receptor beta chains drawn from one sample of a study of radiation and T cells in renal cell carcinoma. Assay: immunoSEQ multiplex PCR; the TCRdb copy retains only in-frame clones and omits some. The sample shows roughly 120,000 clones, approximately 82% of them seen only once. The material sequenced was blood, taken from a patient whose treatment included radiotherapy and nephrectomy. All receptors derive from an older woman with renal cell carcinoma. The CDR3 runs from the conserved cysteine through the conserved F or W. Rows give clone size only sometimes, using once, few, many, or a class for an expanded clone.

once,TRBJ2-1,TRBV4-1,CASSQEASSSYNEQFF
-,TRBJ2-7,TRBV5-6,CASSLGPQQYF
few,TRBJ2-3,TRBV5-6,CASSLVGKTSGDTDTQYF
few,TRBJ1-2,TRBV5-1,CASSLGRSNYGYTF
-,TRBJ2-7,TRBV11-2,CASSFGGIRSYEQYF
-,TRBJ2-3,TRBV28,CASTPHEGGTDTQYF
-,TRBJ1-2,TRBV7-3,CASSLTAWDNYGYTF
-,TRBJ2-5,TRBV10-1,CASSEDRVLGTQYF
-,TRBJ1-3,TRBV7-9,CASSSRPPAGNTIYF
-,TRBJ2-1,TRBV18,CASSPGGYEQFF